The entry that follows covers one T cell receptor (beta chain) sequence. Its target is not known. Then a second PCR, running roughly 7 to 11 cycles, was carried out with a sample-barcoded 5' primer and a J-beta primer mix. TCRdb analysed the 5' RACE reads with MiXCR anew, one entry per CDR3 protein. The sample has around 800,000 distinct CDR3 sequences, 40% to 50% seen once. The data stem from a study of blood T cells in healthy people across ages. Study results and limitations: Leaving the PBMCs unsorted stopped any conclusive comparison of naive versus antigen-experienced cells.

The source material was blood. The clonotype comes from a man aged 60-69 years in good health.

The CDR3 DNA is TGTGCCAGCAGCCGTCAGGGACAGGGGCCTTACGAGCAGTACTTC. It is translated as CASSRQGQGPYEQYF. The chain is built from TRBV7-9 and TRBJ2-5, with 10 positions matching TRBD1. The last part of the DNA fits TRBJ2-7 better; the J call may be wrong. The CDR3 contains 15 residues. Germline assignment: CDR1 SEHNR and CDR2 FQNEAQ (reference sequence).